Listed here are 2 T cell receptor beta chains from one sample, sequenced in a study of blood T cell repertoires in COVID-19. Using immunoSEQ multiplex PCR, the repertoire was profiled, and TCRdb retains in-frame clones only, with some absent. The sample has about 190,000 clones; roughly 80% are singletons. The material sequenced was peripheral blood. These receptors originate from a woman between 50 and 59 years old with acute or convalescent COVID-19.

The chain recombines TRBV19 with TRBJ2-1; the D is unclear. The CDR3 is made up of 12 amino acids. Trimming stripped 3 bases from V and 4 bases from J, with 4 bases between. Germline CDR1 is LNHDA and CDR2 is SQIVND (reference sequence). The CDR3 DNA follows: TGTGCCAGTAGTATCCCATACAATGAGCAGTTCTTC. Its protein is CASSIPYNEQFF.

This chain joins TRBV27 and TRBJ1-5; TRBD1 matches 7 bases. The germline gives CDR1 MNHEY, CDR2 SMNVEV (reference sequence). V dropped 8 bases and J dropped 2; count of bases not matched to a gene: 12. The CDR3 sequence is 16 residues long. CDR3 protein: CASAHGDRAGNQPQHF. DNA of the CDR3: TGTGCCAGCGCCCATGGAGACAGGGCAGGCAATCAGCCCCAGCATTTT.